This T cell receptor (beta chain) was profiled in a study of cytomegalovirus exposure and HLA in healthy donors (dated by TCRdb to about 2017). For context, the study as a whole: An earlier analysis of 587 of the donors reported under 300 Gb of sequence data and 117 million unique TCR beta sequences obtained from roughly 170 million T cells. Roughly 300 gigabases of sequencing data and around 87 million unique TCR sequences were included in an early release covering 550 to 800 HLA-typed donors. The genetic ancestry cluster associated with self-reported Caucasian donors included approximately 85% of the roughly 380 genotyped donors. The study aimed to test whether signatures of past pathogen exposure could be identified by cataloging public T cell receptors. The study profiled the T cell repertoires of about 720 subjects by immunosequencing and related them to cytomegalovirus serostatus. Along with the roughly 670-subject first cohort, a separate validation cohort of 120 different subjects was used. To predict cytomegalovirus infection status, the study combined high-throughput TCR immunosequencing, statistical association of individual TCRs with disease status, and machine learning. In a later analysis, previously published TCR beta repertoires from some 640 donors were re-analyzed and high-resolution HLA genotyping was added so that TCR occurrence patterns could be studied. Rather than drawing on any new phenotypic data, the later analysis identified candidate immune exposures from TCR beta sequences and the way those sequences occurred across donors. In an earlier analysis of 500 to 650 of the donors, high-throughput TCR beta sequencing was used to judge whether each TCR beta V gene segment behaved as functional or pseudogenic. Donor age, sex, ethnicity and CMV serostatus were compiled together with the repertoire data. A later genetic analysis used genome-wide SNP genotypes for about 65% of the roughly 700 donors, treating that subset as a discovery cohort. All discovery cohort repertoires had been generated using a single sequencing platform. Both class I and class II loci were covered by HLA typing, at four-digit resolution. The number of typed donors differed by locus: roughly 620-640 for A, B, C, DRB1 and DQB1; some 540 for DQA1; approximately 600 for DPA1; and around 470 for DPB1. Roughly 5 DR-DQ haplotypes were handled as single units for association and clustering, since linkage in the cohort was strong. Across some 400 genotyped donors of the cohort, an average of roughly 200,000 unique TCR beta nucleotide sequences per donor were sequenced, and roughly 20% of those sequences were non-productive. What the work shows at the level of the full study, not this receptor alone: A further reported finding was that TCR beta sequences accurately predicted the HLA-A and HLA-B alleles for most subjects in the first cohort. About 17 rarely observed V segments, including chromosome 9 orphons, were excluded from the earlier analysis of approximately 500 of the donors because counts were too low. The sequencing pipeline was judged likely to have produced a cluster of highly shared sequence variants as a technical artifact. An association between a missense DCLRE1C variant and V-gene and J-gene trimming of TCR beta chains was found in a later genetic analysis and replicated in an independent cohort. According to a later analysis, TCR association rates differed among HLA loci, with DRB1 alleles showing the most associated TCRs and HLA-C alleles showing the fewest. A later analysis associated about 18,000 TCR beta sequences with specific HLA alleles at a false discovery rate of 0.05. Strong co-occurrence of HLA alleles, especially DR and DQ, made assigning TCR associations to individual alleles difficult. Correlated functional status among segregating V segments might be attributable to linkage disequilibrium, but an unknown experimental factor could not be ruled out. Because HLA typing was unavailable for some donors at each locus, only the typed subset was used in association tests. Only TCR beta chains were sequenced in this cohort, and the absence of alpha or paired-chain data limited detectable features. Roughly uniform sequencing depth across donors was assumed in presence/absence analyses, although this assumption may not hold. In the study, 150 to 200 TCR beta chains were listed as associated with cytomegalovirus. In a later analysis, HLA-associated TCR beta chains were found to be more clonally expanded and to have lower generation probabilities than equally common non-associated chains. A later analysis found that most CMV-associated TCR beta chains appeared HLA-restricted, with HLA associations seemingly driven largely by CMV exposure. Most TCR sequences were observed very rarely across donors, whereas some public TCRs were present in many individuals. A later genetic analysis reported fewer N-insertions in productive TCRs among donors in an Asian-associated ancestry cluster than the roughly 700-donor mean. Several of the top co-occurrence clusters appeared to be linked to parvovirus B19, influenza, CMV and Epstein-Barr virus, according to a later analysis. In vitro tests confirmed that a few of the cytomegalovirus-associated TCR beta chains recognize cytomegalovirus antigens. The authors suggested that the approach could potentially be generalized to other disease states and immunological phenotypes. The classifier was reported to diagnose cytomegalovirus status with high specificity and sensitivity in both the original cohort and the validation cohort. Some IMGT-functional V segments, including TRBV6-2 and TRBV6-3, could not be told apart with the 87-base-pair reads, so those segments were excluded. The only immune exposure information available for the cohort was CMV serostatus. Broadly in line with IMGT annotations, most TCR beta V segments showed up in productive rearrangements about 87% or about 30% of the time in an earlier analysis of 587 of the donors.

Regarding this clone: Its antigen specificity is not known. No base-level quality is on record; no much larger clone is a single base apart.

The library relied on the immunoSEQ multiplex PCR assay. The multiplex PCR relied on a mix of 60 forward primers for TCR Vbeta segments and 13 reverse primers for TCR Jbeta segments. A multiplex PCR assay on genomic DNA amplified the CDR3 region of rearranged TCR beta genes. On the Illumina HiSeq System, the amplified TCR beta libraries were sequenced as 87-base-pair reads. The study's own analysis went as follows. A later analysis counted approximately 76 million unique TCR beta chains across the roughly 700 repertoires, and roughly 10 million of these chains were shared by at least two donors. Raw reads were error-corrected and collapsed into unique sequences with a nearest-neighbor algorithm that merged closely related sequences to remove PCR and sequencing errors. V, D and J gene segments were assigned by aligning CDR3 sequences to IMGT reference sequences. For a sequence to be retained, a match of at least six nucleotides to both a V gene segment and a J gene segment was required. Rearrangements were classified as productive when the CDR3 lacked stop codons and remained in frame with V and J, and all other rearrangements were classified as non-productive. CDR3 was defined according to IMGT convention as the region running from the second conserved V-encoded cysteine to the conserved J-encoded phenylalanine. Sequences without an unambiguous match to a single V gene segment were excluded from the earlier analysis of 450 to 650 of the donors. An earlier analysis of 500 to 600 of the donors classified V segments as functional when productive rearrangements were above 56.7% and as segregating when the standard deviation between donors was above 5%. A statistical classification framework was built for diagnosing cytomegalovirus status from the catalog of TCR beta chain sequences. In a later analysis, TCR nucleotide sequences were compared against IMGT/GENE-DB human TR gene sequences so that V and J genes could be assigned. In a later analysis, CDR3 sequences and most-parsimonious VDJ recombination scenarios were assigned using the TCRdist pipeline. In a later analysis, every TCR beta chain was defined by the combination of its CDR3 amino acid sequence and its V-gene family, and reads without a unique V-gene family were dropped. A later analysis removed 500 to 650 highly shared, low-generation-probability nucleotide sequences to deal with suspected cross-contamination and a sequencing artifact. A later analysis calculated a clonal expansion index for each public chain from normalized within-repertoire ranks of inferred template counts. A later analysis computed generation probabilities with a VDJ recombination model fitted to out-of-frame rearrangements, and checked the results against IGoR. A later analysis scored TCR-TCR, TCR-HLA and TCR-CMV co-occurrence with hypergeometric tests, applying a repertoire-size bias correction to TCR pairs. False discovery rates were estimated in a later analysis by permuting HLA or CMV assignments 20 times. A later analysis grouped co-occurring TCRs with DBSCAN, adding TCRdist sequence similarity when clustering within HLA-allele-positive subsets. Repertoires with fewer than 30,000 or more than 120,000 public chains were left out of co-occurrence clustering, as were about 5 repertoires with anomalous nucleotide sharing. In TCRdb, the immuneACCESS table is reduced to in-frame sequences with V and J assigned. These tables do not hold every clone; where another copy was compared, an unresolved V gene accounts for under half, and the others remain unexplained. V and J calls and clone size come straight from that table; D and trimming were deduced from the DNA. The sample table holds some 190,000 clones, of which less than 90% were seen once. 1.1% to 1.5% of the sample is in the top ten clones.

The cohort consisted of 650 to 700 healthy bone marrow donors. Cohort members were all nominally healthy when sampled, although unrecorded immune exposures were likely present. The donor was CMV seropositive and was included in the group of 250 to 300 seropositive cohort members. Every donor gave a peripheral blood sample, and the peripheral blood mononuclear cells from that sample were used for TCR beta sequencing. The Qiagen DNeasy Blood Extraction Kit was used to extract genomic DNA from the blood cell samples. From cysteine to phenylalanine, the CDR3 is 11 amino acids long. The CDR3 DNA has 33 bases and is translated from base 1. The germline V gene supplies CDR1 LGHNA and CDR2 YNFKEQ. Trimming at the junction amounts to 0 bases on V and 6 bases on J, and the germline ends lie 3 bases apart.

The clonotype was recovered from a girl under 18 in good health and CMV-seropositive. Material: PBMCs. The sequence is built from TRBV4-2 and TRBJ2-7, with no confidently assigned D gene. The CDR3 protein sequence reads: CASSQDREQYF. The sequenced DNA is TGTGCCAGCAGCCAAGATCGCGAGCAGTACTTC.